This T cell receptor beta chain originates from a study of technical replicates of blood from a handful of donors. Repertoires were generated with immunoSEQ multiplex PCR, while TCRdb's copy carries only in-frame clones and drops some. The sample carries tens of thousands of clones, nearly 97% recorded once. Germline CDR1 reads MNHEY; CDR2 reads SMNVEV (reference sequence). The CDR3 runs 14 residues. Trimming pared 7 bases from V and 3 bases from J, leaving 14 bases between. This receptor was taken from a human donor in good health. The sequencing sample was made of T cells isolated from PBMCs. This chain uses TRBV27 with TRBJ2-3; D might be TRBD1 (5 bases). CDR3 DNA: TGTGCCAGCAATGGGCAGGGCGCGACAGATACGCAGTATTTT. It codes for CASNGQGATDTQYF.